This passage covers 30 T cell receptor beta chains from one sample sequenced in a study of regulatory T cells in long-lasting Graves disease. Documented time point: newly diagnosed GD, antithyroid drugs for less than 3 months. Generation of the TCR library employed RNA extracted from PBMCs. iRepertoire HTBI primers and Arm-PCR of CDR3 regions built TCR beta libraries. TCRdb processed the multiplex PCR reads anew with MiXCR; each CDR3 protein has one entry. The sample shows about 350,000 distinct CDR3 sequences, 15% to 20% of them seen only once. This sample was also put to use in a study of T cells in Graves' hyperthyroidism and ophthalmopathy.

The source material was peripheral blood mononuclear cells (PBMCs), sampled at new diagnosis, from a patient treated with antithyroid drugs. The receptors stem from a man in his forties with Graves disease.

This clonotype showed up many times. The V call is TRBV20-1, the J call TRBJ1-1, with no clear D. CDR1 is DFQATT and CDR2 is SNEGSKA in the germline V gene (reference sequence). V lost 4 bases and J lost 0, with 9 bases in between. The CDR3 is made up of 13 amino acids. The CDR3 nucleotides are TGCAGTGCTATTAGGGAGATGAACACTGAAGCTTTCTTT. Encoded protein: CSAIREMNTEAFF.

This clonotype was detected many times. The rearrangement uses TRBV20-1 and TRBJ2-2; D call uncertain. Per the germline V gene, CDR1 is DFQATT and CDR2 is SNEGSKA (reference sequence). CDR3 length: 14 amino acids. The germline V and J ends were trimmed by 6 bases and 2 bases, with 13 bases remaining between them. CDR3 bases: TGCAGTGCCGATGTTAGGGCCAACACCGGGGAGCTGTTTTTT. Amino acids: CSADVRANTGELFF.

This clonotype was counted at least ten times. The chain combines TRBV12-3 or TRBV12-4 with TRBJ2-7, with D perhaps matching TRBD1 or TRBD2 (6 bases each). The CDR3 sequence is 13 residues long. Trimming cost V 5 bases and J 4 bases, with 12 bases left between them. CDR3 protein: CASSRGRRYEQYF. CDR3 nucleotides: TGTGCCAGCAGTCGGGGGCGCAGGTACGAGCAGTACTTC.

The chain employs TRBV4-3 and TRBJ1-3; a possible D gene is TRBD1 (6 bases). Deletions cut 3 bases from V and 6 bases from J, with 15 bases between. Germline V gene sequence: CDR1 LGHNA, CDR2 YSLEER. There are 15 residues in the CDR3. CDR3 sequence reads: CASSQMGQQENTIYF. CDR3 nucleotides: TGCGCCAGCAGCCAGATGGGACAACAAGAAAACACCATATATTTT.

Turning to this clonotype: With a far larger clone one base away, a read error is the likely cause. J is TRBJ2-1 and V is TRBV5-6, with TRBD1 identical over 8 bases. The closer fit of TRBJ2-7 to the DNA end suggests the J call may be wrong. Germline V gene sequence: CDR1 SGHDT, CDR2 YYEEEE. The CDR3 totals 14 residues. CDR3 region: CASNFGQGLSEQYF. The DNA for the CDR3 is TGTGCCAGCAACTTCGGACAGGGTTTAAGCGAGCAGTACTTC.

This clonotype was counted many times. The chain joins TRBV20-1 to TRBJ2-1; D unclear. Trimming shortened V by 0 bases and J by 3 bases, and 12 bases separated the two germline ends. Germline V CDR1 and CDR2: DFQATT, SNEGSKA (reference sequence). There are 15 residues in the CDR3. DNA of the CDR3: TGCAGTGCTAGAGATCCGCAGGCCTTCTACAATGAGCAGTTCTTC. It yields the protein CSARDPQAFYNEQFF.

Ten or more counts support this clonotype. CDR3 sequence reads: CASSLIRGGNGYTF. The CDR3 DNA reads TGTGCCAGCAGTTTAATCAGGGGTGGAAATGGCTACACCTTC. The chain employs TRBV27 and TRBJ1-2, with D possibly being TRBD1 (6 bases). Germline V gene data show CDR1 as MNHEY and CDR2 as SMNVEV (reference sequence). The CDR3 has 14 amino acids. V was shortened by 2 bases and J by 6 bases, with 13 bases between the two germline ends.

Worth noting for this clonotype: This may be a read error, as it is one base from a much larger clone. J is TRBJ2-7 and V is TRBV20-1, with no clear D. Trimming removed 0 bases from V and 4 bases from J, with 22 bases in between. CDR1 and CDR2 (germline): DFQATT, SNEGSKA (reference sequence). The CDR3 extends over 17 amino acids. The CDR3 sequence: CSARDRRAAHTPYEQYF. Here the CDR3 DNA reads TGCAGTGCTAGAGATCGGCGCGCCGCGCACACACCTTACGAGCAGTACTTC.

This chain joins TRBV27 and TRBJ2-1; 12 nucleotides align to TRBD2. V trimming: 5 bases; J trimming: 5 bases; junction bases outside the gene matches: 10. There are 17 residues in the CDR3. Germline CDR1 reads MNHEY; CDR2 reads SMNVEV (reference sequence). In DNA form, the CDR3 reads TGTGCCAGCAGTACTAGACTAGCGGGGGCCTTCCACAATGAGCAGTTCTTC. This codes for CASSTRLAGAFHNEQFF.

The V and J genes are TRBV20-1 and TRBJ1-6; D is possibly TRBD1 (5 bases). Trimming took off 1 base at V and 5 bases at J, with 9 bases between the two ends. CDR3 length: 14 residues. Germline values: CDR1 DFQATT, CDR2 SNEGSKA (reference sequence). This CDR3 reads CSARGGSDNSPLHF. The DNA of the CDR3 is TGCAGTGCTAGAGGGGGGTCGGATAATTCACCCCTCCACTTT.

The rearrangement joins TRBV6-1 to TRBJ1-6; D remains ambiguous. V dropped 5 bases and J dropped 1 base, with 12 bases sitting between them. This CDR3 has 16 residues. Germline V gene data show CDR1 as MNHNS and CDR2 as SASEGT. The CDR3 DNA sequence: TGTGCCAGCAGTCGGGTAGTCGGTTCCTATAATTCACCCCTCCACTTT. Translation: CASSRVVGSYNSPLHF.

This clonotype showed up many times. The chain recombines TRBV5-5 with TRBJ1-2; 8 nucleotides line up with TRBD1. After removal of 4 bases from V and 6 bases from J, the junction contained 5 bases not matched to a gene. The germline V gene has CDR1 SGHKS and CDR2 YYEKEE (reference sequence). The CDR3 length is 13 residues. CDR3 loop: CASSHRTGNGYTF. The CDR3 region has the DNA TGTGCCAGCAGCCATAGGACAGGGAATGGCTACACCTTC.

The rearrangement joins TRBV28 to TRBJ1-4; D is possibly TRBD1 (5 bases). The V and J ends lost 4 bases and 0 bases respectively, with 9 bases between them. CDR1 is MDHEN, CDR2 SYDVKM, per germline. This CDR3 has 15 amino acids. Written as DNA, the CDR3 is TGTGCCAGCAGTTACCAGGGAGCAACTAATGAAAAACTGTTTTTT. Encoded protein: CASSYQGATNEKLFF.

V gene TRBV2 combines with J gene TRBJ1-2; possible D gene TRBD1, 6 bases. The germline CDR1 and CDR2 sequences are SNHLY and FYNNEI. V lost 6 bases and J 4 bases, leaving 15 bases between the germline ends. The CDR3 is 14 residues long. The CDR3 DNA is TGTGCCAGCAGAGGCGACAGGTTTGGCTATGGCTACACCTTC. As protein: CASRGDRFGYGYTF.

About this clonotype itself: At one of its ends the junction is not consistent with the germline gene, which may arise from a read error. The chain joins TRBV6-9 to TRBJ2-1, with unresolved D. This CDR3 has 15 amino acids. CDR1 is MNHGY, CDR2 SVAAGI, per germline. CDR3 sequence reads: CASSGRADDYNEQFF. CDR3 DNA: TGCGCCAGCAGTGGTAGGGCGGATGACTACAATGAGCAGTTCTTC.

This clonotype was recorded many times. The chain recombines TRBV20-1 with TRBJ1-1; D is undetermined. With 0 bases removed from V and 10 bases from J, the gap between germline ends came to 15 bases. CDR3 length equals 13 residues. Germline V gene sequence: CDR1 DFQATT, CDR2 SNEGSKA (reference sequence). The CDR3 coding sequence is TGCAGTGCTAGAGAGGATCAGATACGAGGAGCTTTCTTT. Its translation is CSAREDQIRGAFF.

In its sample, this clonotype was seen many times. CDR3 nucleotides: TGTGCCAGCAGCTTTTCGATCGGGAATTCCTACGAGCAGTACTTC. It specifies CASSFSIGNSYEQYF. The V and J genes are TRBV5-4 and TRBJ2-7; the D gene is possibly TRBD2 (5 bases). V was clipped by 2 bases and J by 1 base, with 13 bases between them. The CDR3 is made up of 15 amino acids. The germline V gene encodes CDR1 SGHNT and CDR2 YYREEE (reference sequence).

This clonotype was seen at least ten times. The V gene is TRBV3-1, the J gene TRBJ2-1; D not resolved. The CDR3 runs 16 residues. V was shortened by 1 base and J by 4 bases, with 14 bases between the two germline ends. Germline CDR1 and CDR2: LGHDT and YNNKEL (reference sequence). The CDR3 spells CASSQGATALYNEQFF. CDR3 bases: TGTGCCAGCAGCCAAGGGGCGACGGCCCTTTACAATGAGCAGTTCTTC.

About this clonotype: This may arise from a read error, as a much more abundant clone is one base away. Likely a read error: the CDR3 ends without its conserved phenylalanine or tryptophan. The chain employs TRBV27 and TRBJ1-6, with D unresolved. CDR1 is MNHEY, CDR2 SMNVEV, per germline (reference sequence). Trimming left V 7 bases short and J 3 bases short, with 7 bases between. This CDR3 has 13 amino acids. This CDR3 reads CASKEGYNSPLHL. CDR3 bases: TGTGCCAGCAAGGAAGGCTATAATTCACCCCTCCACCTT.

This clonotype was picked up a small number of times. The V call is TRBV6-1, the J call TRBJ1-4, with no clear D. CDR3 length equals 15 residues. V was trimmed by 6 bases and J by 0 bases, leaving 11 bases between them. Germline V gene lookup returns CDR1 MNHNS and CDR2 SASEGT. Written as DNA, the CDR3 is TGTGCCAGCAGCGGCGGGCCGGCAACTAATGAAAAACTGTTTTTT. It specifies CASSGGPATNEKLFF.

This clonotype has at least ten counts. This chain joins TRBV27 and TRBJ1-1; perhaps TRBD1 as D (5 bases). The CDR3 runs to 13 residues. In germline, CDR1 is MNHEY, CDR2 SMNVEV (reference sequence). Trimming took off 9 bases at V and 4 bases at J, with 15 bases between the two ends. CDR3 in amino acids: CASRGRPRTEAFF. CDR3 sequence (DNA): TGTGCCAGTAGGGGACGACCGCGCACTGAAGCTTTCTTT.

DNA of the CDR3: TGTGCCAGCAGCCCCGGGACTAGCGGGGGGGCCCTCATCGGGGAGCTGTTTTTT. Translation gives CASSPGTSGGALIGELFF. The J gene is TRBJ2-2, the V gene TRBV5-4; 16 positions match TRBD2. Germline V gives CDR1 SGHNT, CDR2 YYREEE (reference sequence). V lost 4 bases to trimming and J lost 7 bases; unmatched junction nucleotides: 10. The CDR3 spans 18 residues.

This clonotype was seen many times. The chain combines TRBV11-3 with TRBJ1-3, with D tentatively TRBD1 (6 bases). Germline V gene data show CDR1 as SGHNT and CDR2 as YENEEA. Between the trimmed V and J ends, which lost 2 bases and 4 bases, there was a span of 9 bases. This CDR3 is built from 14 residues. CDR3 protein: CASSLRDKGNTIYF. The CDR3 coding sequence is TGTGCCAGCAGCTTACGGGACAAAGGAAACACCATATATTTT.

This clonotype was picked up a small number of times. The rearrangement uses TRBV5-1 and TRBJ1-1; D call uncertain. Germline-derived CDR1 and CDR2 are SGHRS and YFSETQ. Trimming took 4 bases from V and 1 from J, leaving 11 bases between them. The CDR3 is 14 amino acids. The CDR3 sequence: CASSQNTKNTEAFF. Written as DNA, the CDR3 is TGCGCCAGCAGCCAGAATACGAAGAACACTGAAGCTTTCTTT.

This chain links TRBV29-1 with TRBJ1-2; 7 bases are shared with TRBD1. The length of the CDR3 is 17 residues. Looked up from germline, CDR1 is SQVTM and CDR2 is ANQGSEA. J gave up 2 bases and V 3 bases, and 15 bases lay outside the gene matches. Written as DNA, the CDR3 is TGCAGCGTTGAGGGCGGGACAGCGCCAGCCTTAAACTATGGCTACACCTTC. Translation gives CSVEGGTAPALNYGYTF.

In its sample, this clonotype was seen many times. This chain uses TRBV28 with TRBJ1-2, with D maybe TRBD1 (5 bases). The CDR3 is made up of 13 amino acids. The germline gives CDR1 MDHEN, CDR2 SYDVKM. V gave up 2 bases and J gave up 4 bases, with 8 bases separating them. The CDR3 region has the DNA TGTGCCAGCAGTTTACCAGGGTTCTATGGCTACACCTTC. Protein sequence: CASSLPGFYGYTF.

In its sample, this clonotype was seen a few times. At one end, the junction sequence differs from germline, possibly due to a read error. This chain joins TRBV6-2 or TRBV6-3 and TRBJ2-2, with TRBD1 matching 8 bases. Germline V gene data show CDR1 as MNHEY and CDR2 as SVGEGT. The CDR3 is made up of 14 amino acids. The CDR3 coding sequence is TGTGCCACCAGTACAGGGGGTAACACCGGGGAGCTGTTTTTT. Protein product: CATSTGGNTGELFF.

This clonotype was seen more than once but under ten times. V usage is TRBV7-9 and J usage is TRBJ1-5; the D gene is possibly TRBD1 (6 bases). V was clipped by 1 base and J by 1 base, with 11 bases between them. CDR1 and CDR2 from the germline V gene are SEHNR and FQNEAQ (reference sequence). The CDR3 consists of 16 residues. The CDR3 here is CASSLVGGASNQPQHF. CDR3 sequence (DNA): TGTGCCAGCAGCTTAGTTGGGGGGGCAAGCAATCAGCCCCAGCATTTT. The entire variable domain, with the rest obtained from reference TRBV7-9 and TRBJ1-5, is as follows: DTGVSQNPRHKITKRGQNVTFRCDPISEHNRLYWYRQTLGQGPEFLTYFQNEAQLEKSRLLSDRFSAERPKGSFSTLEIQRTEQGDSAMYLCASSLVGGASNQPQHFGDGTRLSIL.

This clonotype was picked up many times. The chain carries TRBV7-2 and TRBJ1-1; no definite D call. Trimming took 1 base from V and 0 from J, leaving 9 bases between them. The CDR3 contains 15 residues. Germline V gene lookup returns CDR1 SGHTA and CDR2 FQGNSA. CDR3 nucleotide sequence: TGTGCCAGCAGCTTAGTCGGCCAGATGAACACTGAAGCTTTCTTT. It specifies CASSLVGQMNTEAFF.

This clonotype was observed at least ten times. This sequence joins TRBV9 and TRBJ1-1; 7 bases align to TRBD1. With V trimmed by 4 bases and J by 3 bases, 9 bases remained unmatched. Looked up from germline, CDR1 is SGDLS and CDR2 is YYNGEE. The CDR3 spans 15 residues. DNA for the CDR3: TGTGCCAGCAGCTCCCACAGGGGCGCGGACACTGAAGCTTTCTTT. Translating it yields CASSSHRGADTEAFF.